These 19 T cell receptor beta chains share one sample of origin, sequenced in a study of OX40 agonist ivuxolimab in advanced cancers. Using immunoSEQ multiplex PCR, the repertoire was profiled, and TCRdb retains in-frame clones only, with some absent. Of 65,000 to 95,000 clones in the sample, roughly 87% are singletons; the top ten hold 6.2%. The material sequenced was CD4+ or CD8+ T cells sorted from blood, taken in a trial of the OX40 agonist ivuxolimab. These TCRs come from an adult with an advanced solid tumor such as melanoma, head and neck, liver or kidney cancer.

This clone has only a few counts. A read error may account for a junction end that differs from germline. This chain connects TRBV7-6 to TRBJ1-1; maybe TRBD1 (5 bases). The CDR3 has 11 amino acids. CDR1 and CDR2 from the germline V gene are SGHVS and FNYEAQ. CDR3: CASSSWGRAVF. CDR3 nucleotide sequence: TGTGCCAGCAGCAGTTGGGGCAGGGCGGTGTTT.

The chain recombines TRBV4-3 with TRBJ2-6; 7 bases align to TRBD1. V trimming: 4 bases; J trimming: 2 bases; junction bases outside the gene matches: 5. The germline V gene has CDR1 LGHNA and CDR2 YSLEER. The CDR3 loop spans 16 amino acids. The CDR3 region has the DNA TGCGCCAGCAGCCCCGAGGGGGCTCCTGGGGCCAACGTCCTGACTTTC. It translates to CASSPEGAPGANVLTF.

This clone was recorded a few times. The identical CDR3 is also encoded by other nucleotide sequences in the sample. This chain joins TRBV11-2 and TRBJ1-1; D is unresolved. Trimming took off 2 bases at V and 2 bases at J, with 3 bases between the two ends. CDR1 and CDR2 (germline): SGHAT, FQNNGV. The CDR3 length is 12 residues. CDR3 nucleotides: TGTGCCAGCAGCTTAATCAACACTGAAGCTTTCTTT. Its translation is CASSLINTEAFF.

The chain links TRBV11-1 to TRBJ2-7, with 8 bases that match TRBD1. This CDR3 has 17 residues. V shed 5 bases and J 4 bases; nucleotides not matched to a gene: 16. Germline-derived CDR1 and CDR2 are SGHAT and FQDESV (reference sequence). The CDR3 bases are TGTGCCAGCAGCCCGGGAGAGGGGACAGGCCCGGGATACGAGCAGTACTTC. This sequence encodes CASSPGEGTGPGYEQYF. The full variable domain, completed using reference TRBV11-1 and TRBJ2-7, is EAEVAQSPRYKITEKSQAVAFWCDPISGHATLYWYRQILGQGPELLVQFQDESVVDDSQLPKDRFSAERLKGVDSTLKIQPAELGDSAMYLCASSPGEGTGPGYEQYFGPGTRLTVT.

The rearrangement links TRBV6-5 to TRBJ1-3; tentative D call: TRBD1 (6 bases). CDR1 and CDR2 (germline): MNHEY, SVGAGI. V was pared by 6 bases and J by 1 base, with 13 bases between. CDR3 length equals 15 residues. The CDR3 sequence: CASSLDSMSGNTIYF. CDR3 bases: TGTGCCAGCAGCCTGGACAGTATGTCTGGAAACACCATATATTTT.

The rearrangement uses TRBV9 and TRBJ2-2; D is unclear. The germline V and J ends were trimmed by 0 bases and 0 bases, with 12 bases remaining between them. CDR1 is SGDLS, CDR2 YYNGEE, per germline. The CDR3 contains 17 residues. The CDR3 DNA reads TGTGCCAGCAGCGTAGGAAAGAGCAGGACGAACACCGGGGAGCTGTTTTTT. Its protein is CASSVGKSRTNTGELFF.

V gene TRBV10-3 combines with J gene TRBJ1-1; 8 bases line up with TRBD1. With V trimmed by 6 bases and J by 0 bases, 6 bases remained unmatched. CDR1 is ENHRY, CDR2 SYGVKD, per germline. The CDR3 totals 15 residues. The CDR3 sequence is CAIRGGQDMNTEAFF. The CDR3 nucleotides read TGTGCCATCAGGGGGGGACAGGATATGAACACTGAAGCTTTCTTT.

The J gene is TRBJ2-6, the V gene TRBV27, with unresolved D. Germline-derived CDR1 and CDR2 are MNHEY and SMNVEV (reference sequence). V lost 3 bases to trimming and J lost 0 bases, with 15 bases between them. The CDR3 runs to 18 residues. Written as DNA, the CDR3 is TGTGCCAGCAGTTTGGTCTATGGCGGTACCTCTGGGGCCAACGTCCTGACTTTC. This sequence encodes CASSLVYGGTSGANVLTF.

V and J are TRBV4-1 and TRBJ2-7; 9 nucleotides line up with TRBD1. V shed 4 bases and J 5 bases; nucleotides not matched to a gene: 15. Germline V CDR1 and CDR2: MGHRA, YSYEKL. CDR3 length equals 17 residues. The chain's CDR3 is CASSPGDRANRRDEQYF. The CDR3 DNA follows: TGCGCCAGCAGCCCAGGGGACAGGGCGAACCGACGGGACGAGCAGTACTTC.

The chain links TRBV18 to TRBJ2-5; tentatively, D is TRBD2 (5 bases). The CDR3 is 15 amino acids. The ends were cut back, 4 bases at V and 2 bases at J, with 14 bases in the middle. The germline gives CDR1 KGHSH, CDR2 LQKENI. CDR3: CASSLSSRTQETQYF. The CDR3 region has the DNA TGTGCCAGCTCACTGTCTAGCAGAACACAAGAGACCCAGTACTTC.

The chain employs TRBV19 and TRBJ1-5; D might be TRBD1 (6 bases). There are 13 residues in the CDR3. CDR1 and CDR2 (germline): LNHDA, SQIVND (reference sequence). V lost 6 bases and J lost 7, with 13 bases in between. CDR3 nucleotides: TGTGCCAGTAGGGAAGGGGGAAAACAGCCCCAGCATTTT. Amino acid sequence: CASREGGKQPQHF.

The chain couples TRBV2 to TRBJ1-4; tentatively, D is TRBD1 (5 bases). The germline V gene has CDR1 SNHLY and CDR2 FYNNEI. V was shortened by 6 bases and J by 2 bases, with 10 bases between the two germline ends. CDR3 length equals 14 residues. The CDR3 nucleotides read TGTGCCAGCAGGTCGACAGATACTAATGAAAAACTGTTTTTT. Its translation is CASRSTDTNEKLFF.

V usage is TRBV5-1 and J usage is TRBJ2-3; 9 nucleotides line up with TRBD1. After removal of 0 bases from V and 3 bases from J, the junction contained 2 bases not matched to a gene. The CDR3 length is 15 residues. Per the germline V gene, CDR1 is SGHRS and CDR2 is YFSETQ. The CDR3 coding sequence is TGCGCCAGCAGCTTGGACAGGGGGCTAACAGATACGCAGTATTTT. Protein sequence: CASSLDRGLTDTQYF.

This rearrangement joins TRBV14 to TRBJ2-1, with D tentatively TRBD1 (6 bases). V lost 1 base, J lost 1 base, and 11 bases lay in between. Germline V gene lookup returns CDR1 SGHDN and CDR2 FVKESK. The CDR3 totals 16 residues. Written as DNA, the CDR3 is TGTGCCAGCAGCCAAGTCAAAGGGGGATCCTACAATGAGCAGTTCTTC. Protein sequence: CASSQVKGGSYNEQFF.

V is TRBV10-2 and J is TRBJ2-3; D is possibly TRBD1 (6 bases). The CDR3 has 12 amino acids. CDR1 is WSHSY, CDR2 SAAADI, per germline. Deletions cut 2 bases from V and 9 bases from J, with 9 bases between. CDR3 nucleotide sequence: TGCGCCAGCAGTGAGGAGGGGGTGACGCAGTATTTT. Protein sequence: CASSEEGVTQYF.

The chain employs TRBV5-1 and TRBJ2-5; 7 bases align to TRBD1. The CDR3 extends over 16 amino acids. The V and J ends lost 4 bases and 1 base, in that order; junction bases with no gene match: 10. Germline V CDR1 and CDR2: SGHRS, YFSETQ. The CDR3 sequence: CASSRDVPGGQETQYF. The DNA for the CDR3 is TGCGCCAGCAGCCGGGACGTACCAGGGGGCCAAGAGACCCAGTACTTC.

V gene TRBV5-1 combines with J gene TRBJ2-5; 10 bases line up with TRBD2. Per the germline V gene, CDR1 is SGHRS and CDR2 is YFSETQ. V lost 0 bases to trimming and J lost 5 bases; unmatched junction nucleotides: 4. The CDR3 length is 15 residues. The CDR3 loop reads CASSLGSGGSETQYF. The CDR3 DNA follows: TGCGCCAGCAGCTTGGGTAGCGGGGGGTCGGAGACCCAGTACTTC. The full variable domain, with the rest looked up from reference TRBV5-1 and TRBJ2-5, is KAGVTQTPRYLIKTRGQQVTLSCSPISGHRSVSWYQQTPGQGLQFLFEYFSETQRNKGNFPGRFSGRQFSNSRSEMNVSTLELGDSALYLCASSLGSGGSETQYFGPGTRLLVL.

The rearrangement links TRBV11-2 to TRBJ2-2, with D unclear. Germline V gene data show CDR1 as SGHAT and CDR2 as FQNNGV. CDR3 length equals 13 residues. V was shortened by 2 bases and J by 6 bases, with 7 bases between the two germline ends. The CDR3 loop is CASSLHPSGELFF. The CDR3, as DNA: TGTGCCAGCAGCTTACATCCCTCCGGGGAGCTGTTTTTT.

This clone has a handful of counts. V and J are TRBV28 and TRBJ1-1, with 8 bases identical to TRBD1. CDR3 length equals 12 residues. The trim removed 5 bases at V and 4 bases at J, leaving 0 bases unmatched. Germline CDR1 reads MDHEN; CDR2 reads SYDVKM. As DNA, the CDR3 is TGTGCCAGCAGTACAGGGGGCACTGAAGCTTTCTTT. It translates to CASSTGGTEAFF.